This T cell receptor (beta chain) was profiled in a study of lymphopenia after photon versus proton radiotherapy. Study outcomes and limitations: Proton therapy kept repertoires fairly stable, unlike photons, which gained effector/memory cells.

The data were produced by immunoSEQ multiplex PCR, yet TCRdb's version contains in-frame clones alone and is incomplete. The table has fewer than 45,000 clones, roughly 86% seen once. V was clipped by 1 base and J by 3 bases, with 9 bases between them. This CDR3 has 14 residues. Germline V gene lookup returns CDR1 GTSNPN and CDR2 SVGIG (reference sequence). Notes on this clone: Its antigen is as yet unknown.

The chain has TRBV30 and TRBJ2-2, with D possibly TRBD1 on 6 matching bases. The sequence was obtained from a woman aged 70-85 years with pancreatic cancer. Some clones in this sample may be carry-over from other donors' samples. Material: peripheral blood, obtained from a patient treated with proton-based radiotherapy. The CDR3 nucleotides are TGTGCCTGGAGTGGGGACATAGACACCGGGGAGCTGTTTTTT. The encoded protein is CAWSGDIDTGELFF.